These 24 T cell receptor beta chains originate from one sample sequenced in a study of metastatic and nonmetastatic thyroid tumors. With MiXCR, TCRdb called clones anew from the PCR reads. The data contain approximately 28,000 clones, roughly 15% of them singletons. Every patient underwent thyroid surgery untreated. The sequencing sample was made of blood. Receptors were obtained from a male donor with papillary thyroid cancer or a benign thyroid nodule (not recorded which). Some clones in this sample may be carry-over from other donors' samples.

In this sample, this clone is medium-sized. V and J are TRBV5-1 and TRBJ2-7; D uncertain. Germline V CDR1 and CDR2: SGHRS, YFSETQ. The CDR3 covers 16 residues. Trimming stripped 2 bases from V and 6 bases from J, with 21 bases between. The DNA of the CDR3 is TGCGCCAGCAGCTTACTTTCCGGAGCTTCCATCTCCGAGCAGTACTTC. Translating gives CASSLLSGASISEQYF.

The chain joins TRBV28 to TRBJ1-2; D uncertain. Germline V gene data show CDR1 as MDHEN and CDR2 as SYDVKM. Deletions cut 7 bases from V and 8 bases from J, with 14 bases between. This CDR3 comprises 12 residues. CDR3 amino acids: CASTPKDFGYTF. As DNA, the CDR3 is TGTGCCAGCACCCCGAAAGACTTCGGCTACACCTTC.

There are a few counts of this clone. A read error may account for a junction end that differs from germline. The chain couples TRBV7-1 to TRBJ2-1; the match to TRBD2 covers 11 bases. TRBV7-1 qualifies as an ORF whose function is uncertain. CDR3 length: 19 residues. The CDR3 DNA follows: TGCGCCAGCAGCTCGGAGGTACTAGCGGGAGTCGGGGCCTACAATGAGCAGTTCTTC. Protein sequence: CASSSEVLAGVGAYNEQFF.

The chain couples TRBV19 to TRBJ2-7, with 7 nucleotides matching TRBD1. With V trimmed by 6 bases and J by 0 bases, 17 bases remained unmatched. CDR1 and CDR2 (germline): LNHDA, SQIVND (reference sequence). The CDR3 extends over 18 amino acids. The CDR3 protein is CASSTGAGSFHSSYEQYF. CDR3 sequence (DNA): TGTGCCAGTAGCACAGGGGCAGGTTCTTTTCATTCCTCCTACGAGCAGTACTTC.

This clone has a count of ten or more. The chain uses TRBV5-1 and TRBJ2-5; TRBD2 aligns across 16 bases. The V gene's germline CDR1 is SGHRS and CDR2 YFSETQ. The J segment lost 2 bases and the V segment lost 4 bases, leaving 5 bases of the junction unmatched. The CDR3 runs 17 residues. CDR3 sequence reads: CASSVGLAGGRQETQYF. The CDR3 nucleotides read TGCGCCAGCAGCGTGGGACTAGCGGGGGGGAGACAAGAGACCCAGTACTTC.

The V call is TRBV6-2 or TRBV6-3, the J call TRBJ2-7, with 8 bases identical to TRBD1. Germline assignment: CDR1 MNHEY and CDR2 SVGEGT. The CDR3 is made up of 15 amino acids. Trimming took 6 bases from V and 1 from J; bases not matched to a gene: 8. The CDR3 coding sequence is TGTGCCAGCAGGGGACTGGGACAGGTTTCCTACGAGCAGTACTTC. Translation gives CASRGLGQVSYEQYF.

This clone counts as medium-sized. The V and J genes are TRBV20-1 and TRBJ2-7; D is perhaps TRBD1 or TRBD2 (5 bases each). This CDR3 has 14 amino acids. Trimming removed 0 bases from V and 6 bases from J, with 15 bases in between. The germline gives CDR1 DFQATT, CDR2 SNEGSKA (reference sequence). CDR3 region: CSARDPGTHPEQYF. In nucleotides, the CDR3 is TGCAGTGCTAGAGATCCCGGGACCCACCCCGAGCAGTACTTC.

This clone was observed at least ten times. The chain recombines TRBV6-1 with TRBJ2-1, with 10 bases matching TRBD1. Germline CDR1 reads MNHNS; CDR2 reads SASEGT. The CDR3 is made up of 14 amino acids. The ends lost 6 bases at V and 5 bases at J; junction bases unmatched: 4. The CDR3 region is CASRRQGADNEQFF. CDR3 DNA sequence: TGTGCCAGCAGGAGACAGGGGGCTGACAATGAGCAGTTCTTC.

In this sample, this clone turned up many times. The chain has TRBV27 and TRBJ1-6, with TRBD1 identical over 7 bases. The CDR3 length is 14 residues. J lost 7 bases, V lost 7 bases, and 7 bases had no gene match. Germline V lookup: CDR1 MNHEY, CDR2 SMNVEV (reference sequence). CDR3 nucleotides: TGTGCCAGCACCTATACAGGGGAGAATTCACCCCTCCACTTT. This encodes CASTYTGENSPLHF.

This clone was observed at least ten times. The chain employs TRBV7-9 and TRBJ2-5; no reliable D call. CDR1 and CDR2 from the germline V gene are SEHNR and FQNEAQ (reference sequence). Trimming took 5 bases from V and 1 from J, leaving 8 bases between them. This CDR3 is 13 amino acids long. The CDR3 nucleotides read TGTGCCAGCAGCGCCGAGGCCCAAGAGACCCAGTACTTC. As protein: CASSAEAQETQYF.

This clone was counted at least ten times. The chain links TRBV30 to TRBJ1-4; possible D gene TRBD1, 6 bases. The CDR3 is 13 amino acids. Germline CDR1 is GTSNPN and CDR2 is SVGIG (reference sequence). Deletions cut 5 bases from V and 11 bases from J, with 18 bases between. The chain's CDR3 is CAWEEGTGTKLFF. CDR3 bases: TGTGCCTGGGAAGAGGGAACAGGGACGAAACTGTTTTTT.

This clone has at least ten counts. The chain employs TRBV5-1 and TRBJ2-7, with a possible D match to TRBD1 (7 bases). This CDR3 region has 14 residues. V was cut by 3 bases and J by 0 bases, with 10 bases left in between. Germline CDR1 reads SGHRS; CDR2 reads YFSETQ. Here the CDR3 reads CASSSGDSSYEQYF. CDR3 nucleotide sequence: TGCGCCAGCAGCTCGGGGGACAGCTCCTACGAGCAGTACTTC.

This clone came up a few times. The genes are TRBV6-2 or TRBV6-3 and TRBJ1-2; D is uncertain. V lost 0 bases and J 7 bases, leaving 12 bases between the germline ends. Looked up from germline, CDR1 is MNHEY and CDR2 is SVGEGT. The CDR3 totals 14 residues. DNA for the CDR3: TGTGCCAGCAGTTACTCAAGTCCTTCGGGTGGCTACACCTTC. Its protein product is CASSYSSPSGGYTF.

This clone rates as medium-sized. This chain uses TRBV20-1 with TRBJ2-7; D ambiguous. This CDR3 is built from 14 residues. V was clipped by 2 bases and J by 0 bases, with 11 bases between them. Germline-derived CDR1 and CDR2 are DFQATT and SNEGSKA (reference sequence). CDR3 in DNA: TGCAGTGCTAGAACAACTTACGTCTCCTACGAGCAGTACTTC. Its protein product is CSARTTYVSYEQYF.

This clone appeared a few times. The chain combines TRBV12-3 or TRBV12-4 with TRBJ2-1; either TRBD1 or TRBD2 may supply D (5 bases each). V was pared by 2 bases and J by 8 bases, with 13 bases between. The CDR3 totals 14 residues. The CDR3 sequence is CASSLTWGSDEQFF. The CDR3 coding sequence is TGTGCCAGCAGTTTAACTTGGGGGTCCGATGAGCAGTTCTTC.

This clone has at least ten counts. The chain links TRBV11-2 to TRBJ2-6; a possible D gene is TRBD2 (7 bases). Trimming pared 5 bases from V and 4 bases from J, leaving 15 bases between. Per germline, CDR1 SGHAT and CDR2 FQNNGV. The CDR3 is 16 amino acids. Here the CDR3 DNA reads TGTGCCAGCAGCCCGGGGGGCCTCGCCGGGGCCAACGTCCTGACTTTC. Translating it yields CASSPGGLAGANVLTF. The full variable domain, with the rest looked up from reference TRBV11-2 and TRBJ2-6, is EAGVAQSPRYKIIEKRQSVAFWCNPISGHATLYWYQQILGQGPKLLIQFQNNGVVDDSQLPKDRFSAERLKGVDSTLKIQPAKLEDSAVYLCASSPGGLAGANVLTFGAGSRLTVL.

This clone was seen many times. The CDR3 coding sequence is TGTGCCAGCAGCTTGGGTTTGGACAGGGGGCTAGAGACCCAGTACTTC. Residues: CASSLGLDRGLETQYF. The rearrangement joins TRBV5-6 to TRBJ2-5; 11 bases agree with TRBD1. V shed 0 bases and J 4 bases; nucleotides not matched to a gene: 5. This CDR3 comprises 16 residues. Germline assignment: CDR1 SGHDT and CDR2 YYEEEE.

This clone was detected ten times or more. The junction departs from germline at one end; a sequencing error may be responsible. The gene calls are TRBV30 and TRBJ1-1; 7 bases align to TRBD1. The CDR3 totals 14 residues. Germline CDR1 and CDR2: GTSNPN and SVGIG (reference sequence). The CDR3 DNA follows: TGTGCCCGGAGTGCCGGGACAGAGAACACTGAAGCTTTCTTT. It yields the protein CARSAGTENTEAFF.

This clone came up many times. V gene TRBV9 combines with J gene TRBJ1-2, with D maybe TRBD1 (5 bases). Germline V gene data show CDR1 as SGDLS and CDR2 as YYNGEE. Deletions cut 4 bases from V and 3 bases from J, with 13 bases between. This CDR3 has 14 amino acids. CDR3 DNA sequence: TGTGCCAGCAGCTACCGGGACGAGGACTATGGCTACACCTTC. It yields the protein CASSYRDEDYGYTF. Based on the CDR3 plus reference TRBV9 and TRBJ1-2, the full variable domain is DSGVTQTPKHLITATGQRVTLRCSPRSGDLSVYWYQQSLDQGLQFLIQYYNGEERAKGNILERFSAQQFPDLHSELNLSSLELGDSALYFCASSYRDEDYGYTFGSGTRLTVV.

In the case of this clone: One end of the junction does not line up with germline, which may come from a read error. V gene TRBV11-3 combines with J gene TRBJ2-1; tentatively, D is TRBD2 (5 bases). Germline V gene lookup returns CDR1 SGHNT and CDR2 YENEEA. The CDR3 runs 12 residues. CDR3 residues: CASIQRRWEHFF. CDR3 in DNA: TGTGCCAGCATCCAACGGAGGTGGGAGCATTTCTTC.

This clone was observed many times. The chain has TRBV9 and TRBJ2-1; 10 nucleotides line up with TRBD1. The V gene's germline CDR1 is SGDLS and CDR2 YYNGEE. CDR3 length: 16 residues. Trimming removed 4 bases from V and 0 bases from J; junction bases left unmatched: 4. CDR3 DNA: TGTGCCAGCAGCTTACGGACAGGGGGCTCCTACAATGAGCAGTTCTTC. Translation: CASSLRTGGSYNEQFF. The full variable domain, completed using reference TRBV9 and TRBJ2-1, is DSGVTQTPKHLITATGQRVTLRCSPRSGDLSVYWYQQSLDQGLQFLIQYYNGEERAKGNILERFSAQQFPDLHSELNLSSLELGDSALYFCASSLRTGGSYNEQFFGPGTRLTVL.

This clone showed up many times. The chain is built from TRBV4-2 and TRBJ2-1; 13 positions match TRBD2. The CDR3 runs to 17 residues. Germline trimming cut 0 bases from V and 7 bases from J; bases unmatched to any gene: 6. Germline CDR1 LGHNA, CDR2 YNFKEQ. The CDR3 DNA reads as TGTGCCAGCAGCCAAGATATGGCGGGACTAGCGGGAAATGAGCAGTTCTTC. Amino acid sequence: CASSQDMAGLAGNEQFF.

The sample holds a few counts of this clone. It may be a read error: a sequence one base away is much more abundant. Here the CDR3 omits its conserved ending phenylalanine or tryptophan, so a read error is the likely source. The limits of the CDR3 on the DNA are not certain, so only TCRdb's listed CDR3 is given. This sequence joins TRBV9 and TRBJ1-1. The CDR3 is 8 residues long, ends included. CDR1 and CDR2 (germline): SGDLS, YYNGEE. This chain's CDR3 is CASSPRWV.

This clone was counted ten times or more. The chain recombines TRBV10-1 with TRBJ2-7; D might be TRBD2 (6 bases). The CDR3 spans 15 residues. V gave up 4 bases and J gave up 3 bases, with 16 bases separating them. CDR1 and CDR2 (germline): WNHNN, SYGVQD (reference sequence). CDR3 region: CASSASVSGGYEQYF. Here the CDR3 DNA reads TGCGCCAGCAGTGCTAGTGTGTCCGGGGGCTACGAGCAGTACTTC.